This T cell receptor beta chain was observed in a study of blood T cells in healthy people across ages (dated by TCRdb to between 2015 and 2017). In terms of the full investigation: Template switching captured roughly one uniquely barcoded TCR beta cDNA molecule per two T cells in model experiments. Using deep sequencing normalized with unique cDNA molecular identifiers, the study measured how TCR beta repertoire diversity changes with age. The donors were divided into four age groups: young (average approximately 17 years), middle-aged (approximately 39), aged (around 67) and long-lived (more than 75). To avoid experimental bias, donors of different ages were spread randomly across the sequencing lanes. For two donors (one aged 18 to 30 and one aged 80 or older), the study analyzed two additional independent replicas of 1 million unique cDNA reads from the same blood draw. Overall results and qualifications from the work: The long-lived group showed more naive CD4+ T cells, fewer expanded clones and increased TCR diversity than the aged group, suggesting age selection. Total diversity estimates from one million sequenced T cells were considered lower bounds and underestimates. Donor CMV infection status was unknown, potentially confounding age-related changes in expanded clonotypes. Observed TCR beta diversity per million T cells fell roughly linearly with age, and a significant reduction was already apparent by age roughly 40. A strong correlation was found between observed TCR beta diversity and the percentage of naive T cells measured by flow cytometry. Since profiling was done on bulk unsorted PBMCs, naive and antigen-experienced compartments could not be conclusively compared.

A remark on this clonotype: Its antigen has not been determined. There are no base qualities to consult, and no much larger clone falls within one base.

The CDR1 and CDR2 encoded by the germline V gene are SGHTA and FQGNSA. V loses 1 base of germline sequence and J loses 7 bases, and the interval between the two ends is 8 bases. The CDR3 runs 13 amino acids, cysteine and phenylalanine included. Just the 39-base CDR3 DNA is kept, in frame starting at base 1. To prepare the library, 5' RACE was applied. Reads for this sample came from an Illumina HiSeq 2500. A second PCR of roughly 6 to 11 cycles was run with a J-beta primer mix and a sample-barcoded 5' primer. A unique molecular identifier was introduced onto each TCR beta cDNA molecule by a template-switch 5' adaptor carrying 12 random nucleotides. Each sample yielded at least 2.5 million CDR3-containing paired-end reads. First-strand cDNA was synthesized from all RNA with the Mint cDNA synthesis kit, primed by a TRBC-specific oligonucleotide. All cDNA was treated with uracil-DNA glycosylase and then went through a first 18-cycle PCR with the universal primers M1SS and BC2_uni_R. On the authors' methods: Normalization of each sample was performed by random selection of 1 million high-quality reads, each carrying a distinct molecular identifier. Reads sharing molecular identifiers were discarded rather than binned into consensus sequences. MiTCR, set to a Q25 quality threshold and the strictest error-elimination algorithm, was used for CDR3 identification, clonotype clustering and error correction. A nonparametric unseen species model with Euler transformation was used to estimate a lower bound on total TCR beta diversity. TCRdb applied fastp at Q25 and MiXCR to the public reads, then kept only in-frame beta chains. Merged by CDR3 protein, the rows form single entries marked with the most common genes and DNA. The V and J calls come from TCRdb's annotation, not from the publication. The sample table holds hundreds of thousands of distinct CDR3 sequences, of which 58% were seen once. 22% of the sample is held by the ten biggest clonotypes.

The donors were under 40 Caucasian individuals from Russia, aged roughly 6 to 90 years, who were systemically healthy. Around 9.7 milliliters of peripheral blood were collected from each donor into EDTA-treated Vacutainer tubes. Ficoll-Paque density-gradient centrifugation was used to isolate PBMCs, with at least 7 million per sample. Trizol reagent was used to extract total RNA from the PBMCs, yielding at least 5.5 micrograms per sample. The percentages of naive CD45RAhigh/CD27high T cells were determined by flow cytometry on a PBMC aliquot from every donor. This TCR was recovered from a man aged 25 to 40 in good health. Sequencing was performed on blood. Rearrangement joined TRBV7-2 to TRBJ2-1; the D gene assignment is ambiguous. The nucleotides read TGTGCCAGCAGCTTAGAGGCCCGAAATGAGCAGTTCTTC. This yields the protein CASSLEARNEQFF.